One sample yielded the 15 T cell receptor beta chains listed below, sequenced in a study of T cells in tuberculosis. Method: immunoSEQ multiplex PCR; TCRdb's copy keeps in-frame clones and lacks some. The repertoire holds about 37,000 clones, with 75% to 95% as singletons. The time point was: new active TB diagnosis, blood taken before or within 7 days of starting treatment. Sequences were derived from PBMCs, sampled at tuberculosis diagnosis. The receptors here all came from an adult with tuberculosis.

In this sample, this clone turned up once. The chain carries TRBV25-1 and TRBJ1-5, with TRBD1 as a possible D gene (5 bases). This CDR3 is built from 14 residues. In germline, CDR1 is MGHDK, CDR2 SYGVNS. The germline V and J ends were trimmed by 4 bases and 0 bases, with 7 bases remaining between them. The CDR3 nucleotides read TGTGCCAGCAGTGCAGGGTTTAGCAATCAGCCCCAGCATTTT. As protein: CASSAGFSNQPQHF.

CDR3 in amino acids: CASSNRQGPNTEAFF. CDR3 coding DNA: TGTGCCAGCAGCAATCGACAGGGCCCGAACACTGAAGCTTTCTTT. The chain recombines TRBV6-5 with TRBJ1-1; TRBD1 agrees at 7 bases. After removal of 6 bases from V and 1 base from J, the junction contained 8 bases not matched to a gene. Germline V lookup: CDR1 MNHEY, CDR2 SVGAGI. The CDR3 contains 15 residues.

J is TRBJ1-5 and V is TRBV19; D perhaps matches TRBD1 (6 bases). Germline V gene lookup returns CDR1 LNHDA and CDR2 SQIVND (reference sequence). V lost 0 bases to trimming and J lost 5 bases, with 17 bases between them. There are 17 residues in the CDR3. The CDR3 sequence: CASSIDGSGRGYQPQHF. CDR3 DNA: TGTGCCAGTAGTATAGACGGGTCCGGGAGGGGGTATCAGCCCCAGCATTTT.

The CDR3 is CASRKGTSGGTTGELFF. CDR3 sequence (DNA): TGTGCCAGCAGAAAGGGGACTAGCGGGGGGACCACCGGGGAGCTGTTTTTT. This chain joins TRBV7-8 and TRBJ2-2; 15 bases map to TRBD2. This CDR3 spans 17 amino acids. Germline V CDR1 and CDR2: SGHVS, FQNEAQ. Unmatched junction bases numbered 6, after V lost 6 bases and J lost 4 bases.

The CDR3: CASSWTDSGNTIYF. Here the CDR3 DNA reads TGTGCCAGCAGTTGGACAGACTCTGGAAACACCATATATTTT. The chain combines TRBV5-6 with TRBJ1-3, with D possibly TRBD1 on 6 matching bases. This CDR3 region has 14 residues. Germline values: CDR1 SGHDT, CDR2 YYEEEE. Trimming shortened V by 5 bases and J by 0 bases, and 9 bases separated the two germline ends.

This clone was detected only once. The J gene is TRBJ1-2, the V gene TRBV6-5, with a tentative D call TRBD1 (6 bases). The CDR3 extends over 12 amino acids. CDR1 and CDR2 (germline): MNHEY, SVGAGI. V dropped 6 bases and J dropped 4 bases, with 9 bases sitting between them. The CDR3 coding sequence is TGTGCCAGCAGAGGGGGACCCTATGGCTACACCTTC. Its protein is CASRGGPYGYTF.

This chain uses TRBV28 with TRBJ1-2; TRBD1 is a possible D gene (6 bases). CDR3 size: 14 residues. Germline V gene sequence: CDR1 MDHEN, CDR2 SYDVKM. V lost 3 bases and J lost 4, with 12 bases in between. CDR3 DNA: TGTGCCAGCAGTTTGCAAGGGGGTGGCTATGGCTACACCTTC. This encodes CASSLQGGGYGYTF.

The CDR3 region has the DNA TGTGCCAGTGCGGGGGTCTCGAACACCGGGGAGCTGTTTTTT. Protein product: CASAGVSNTGELFF. The genes are TRBV25-1 and TRBJ2-2, with 7 bases that match TRBD2. The germline CDR1 and CDR2 sequences are MGHDK and SYGVNS. V was clipped by 9 bases and J by 0 bases; unmatched bases: 4. CDR3 length equals 14 residues.

The chain uses TRBV7-2 and TRBJ2-1; 10 nucleotides match TRBD2. The CDR3 runs to 16 residues. Trimming cost V 6 bases and J 0 bases; bases outside gene matches: 5. Germline V gives CDR1 SGHTA, CDR2 FQGNSA. The CDR3: CASSPSGGSSYNEQFF. For the CDR3, the DNA is TGTGCCAGCAGTCCTAGCGGGGGTAGCTCCTACAATGAGCAGTTCTTC.

The chain uses TRBV30 and TRBJ1-5; 9 nucleotides match TRBD1. J lost 6 bases, V lost 4 bases, and 13 bases had no gene match. The CDR3 contains 16 residues. The V gene's germline CDR1 is GTSNPN and CDR2 SVGIG (reference sequence). CDR3 DNA: TGTGCCTGGAAGGGTAAGGGGGACAGGGTCTTTCAGCCCCAGCATTTT. This codes for CAWKGKGDRVFQPQHF.

The rearrangement uses TRBV2 and TRBJ2-2, with D tentatively TRBD2 (5 bases). The CDR3 totals 13 residues. The germline V gene encodes CDR1 SNHLY and CDR2 FYNNEI. V lost 7 bases and J lost 4, with 10 bases in between. The CDR3 DNA is TGTGCCAGCAAAGAGGGCTTCACCGGGGAGCTGTTTTTT. The encoded protein is CASKEGFTGELFF.

This clone showed up just a few times. The chain links TRBV11-2 to TRBJ2-7; TRBD2 matches 9 bases. The CDR3 covers 15 residues. V shed 1 base, J shed 4 bases, and the junction held 5 bases outside the gene matches. From germline, CDR1 is SGHAT and CDR2 FQNNGV. CDR3 bases: TGTGCCAGCAGCTTAGCCGGGACTAGCTCGTACGAGCAGTACGTC. Its translation is CASSLAGTSSYEQYV.

J is TRBJ1-1 and V is TRBV13; unclear D gene. CDR1 and CDR2 from the germline V gene are PRHDT and FYEKMQ (reference sequence). The CDR3 contains 15 residues. Trimming took off 0 bases at V and 2 bases at J, with 10 bases between the two ends. CDR3 nucleotides: TGTGCCAGCAGCTTAGGTACAGAGACCAACACTGAAGCTTTCTTT. Encoded protein: CASSLGTETNTEAFF.

The chain has TRBV6-5 and TRBJ1-2; TRBD1 matches 9 bases. J lost 8 bases, V lost 2 bases, and 3 bases had no gene match. The CDR3 is 13 amino acids. CDR1 and CDR2 (germline): MNHEY, SVGAGI. DNA for the CDR3: TGTGCCAGCAGTTACGGGACAGGGAGCGGCTACACCTTC. Translating it yields CASSYGTGSGYTF.

This chain connects TRBV19 to TRBJ1-5, with TRBD1 matching 7 bases. From germline, CDR1 is LNHDA and CDR2 SQIVND (reference sequence). V shed 7 bases and J 4 bases; nucleotides not matched to a gene: 4. This CDR3 is 13 amino acids long. The CDR3 DNA reads TGTGCCAGTATGTACAGGGGTAATCAGCCCCAGCATTTT. This codes for CASMYRGNQPQHF.